The TCR beta chain under discussion was sequenced for a study of shared clonotypes between healthy human individuals. Study-level points and caveats: Blood alone was sampled, and tissue repertoires likely differ. The expectation was that sequencing depth would affect clonotype sharing among donors.

As regards this clone: Its target is not known.

Genomic DNA from unsorted samples was obtained from around 93 million PBMCs (per sample). Assay used: immunoSEQ multiplex PCR; TCRdb lists only in-frame clones, some missing. Among 450,000 or so clones listed, roughly three quarters were seen once. CDR1 is SGHTA and CDR2 is FQGNSA in the germline V gene. This CDR3 has 13 amino acids. V was trimmed by 2 bases and J by 6 bases, leaving 8 bases between them. The chain joins TRBV7-2 to TRBJ2-4; the D is unclear. The TCR comes from a woman between 35 and 50 years old in good health. Some clones in this sample may be carry-over from other donors' samples. Sequencing used PBMCs. The CDR3 spells CASSLSGRNIQYF. CDR3 bases: TGTGCCAGCAGCTTATCCGGTAGAAACATTCAGTACTTC.